This T cell receptor (beta chain) was observed in a study of cytomegalovirus exposure and HLA in healthy donors. With V trimmed by 4 bases and J by 7 bases, 8 bases remained unmatched. The CDR3 covers 15 residues. The germline V gene encodes CDR1 MDHEN and CDR2 SYDVKM. Using immunoSEQ multiplex PCR, the repertoire was profiled, and TCRdb retains in-frame clones only, with some absent. The sample lists a few hundred thousand clones; 90% were seen once. This clonotype was obtained from a woman aged 30 to 39 in good health and CMV-seronegative. Sequencing was performed on PBMCs. The chain has TRBV28 and TRBJ2-2; 8 nucleotides line up with TRBD2. The CDR3 loop reads CASSSRGRRSGELFF. The DNA for the CDR3 is TGTGCCAGCAGTTCTCGCGGGAGGAGGAGCGGGGAGCTGTTTTTT.